This section outlines one T cell receptor beta chain sequence together with its context. Its antigen is not identified. The record originates from a study of CD8 T cells in Susac syndrome. General study results and limits: Susac-specific public clones were found in both the total CD8+ and the CD8+ TEMRA repertoires, with around 16 in the former and roughly 5 in the latter.

This CDR3 is built from 15 residues. J was trimmed by 4 bases and V by 4 bases; bases with no gene match: 10. Random hexamers were used to reverse transcribe 0.5 to 1 ug of RNA. The TCR beta CDR3 was amplified by immunoSEQ multiplex PCR across 54 Vbeta, 13 Jbeta. One entry per CDR3 protein, called by TCRdb with MiXCR from the immunoSEQ multiplex PCR reads. The repertoire includes 80,000 to 95,000 distinct CDR3 sequences, 94% of them detected once, and about 0.94% sits in the top ten. The sample comprised CD8+ T cells from PBMCs. The receptor's source is a human donor with Susac syndrome. The chain recombines TRBV12-3 or TRBV12-4 with TRBJ2-7, with 7 bases that match TRBD2. CDR3 region: CASSSTSVGGYEQYF. For the CDR3, the DNA is TGTGCCAGCAGTTCAACTAGCGTGGGAGGGTACGAGCAGTACTTC.